The 25 T cell receptor beta chains in this list originate from one sample, sequenced in a study of early T cells in non-severe SARS-CoV-2 infection. TCRdb recomputed calls from the 5' RACE reads with MiXCR, one row per CDR3 protein. The sample includes some 40,000 distinct CDR3 sequences, about 5.5% seen only once; the top ten take roughly 4%. The starting material was whole blood, obtained at baseline. These receptors all stem from an adult who was a healthcare worker with PCR-confirmed SARS-CoV-2 infection or an uninfected control (not recorded which).

This clonotype was seen ten or more times. The CDR3 sequence is CASTFLPGQANEQFF. The CDR3 DNA reads as TGCGCCAGCACCTTCTTGCCGGGACAGGCCAATGAGCAGTTCTTC. The gene calls are TRBV5-1 and TRBJ2-1; 8 positions agree with TRBD1. With 6 bases clipped from V and 6 bases from J, the junction kept 11 bases outside the gene matches. Germline CDR1 is SGHRS and CDR2 is YFSETQ. This CDR3 is 15 amino acids long. The entire variable domain, with the rest obtained from reference TRBV5-1 and TRBJ2-1, is as follows: KAGVTQTPRYLIKTRGQQVTLSCSPISGHRSVSWYQQTPGQGLQFLFEYFSETQRNKGNFPGRFSGRQFSNSRSEMNVSTLELGDSALYLCASTFLPGQANEQFFGPGTRLTVL.

This clonotype was observed many times. The chain combines TRBV5-1 with TRBJ1-5; 7 positions match TRBD1. This CDR3 contains 13 residues. V lost 4 bases to trimming and J lost 6 bases; unmatched junction nucleotides: 4. Germline values: CDR1 SGHRS, CDR2 YFSETQ. CDR3 loop: CASSARQGQPQHF. CDR3 sequence (DNA): TGCGCCAGCAGCGCCAGACAGGGTCAGCCCCAGCATTTT.

The table lists this clonotype with many counts. V gene TRBV19 combines with J gene TRBJ2-2; D call uncertain. The CDR3 contains 15 residues. V lost 9 bases and J lost 2, with 16 bases in between. Per germline, CDR1 LNHDA and CDR2 SQIVND (reference sequence). This chain's CDR3 is CASLNPNSNTGELFF. CDR3 DNA sequence: TGTGCCAGCCTGAATCCCAACTCAAACACCGGGGAGCTGTTTTTT.

This clonotype was picked up many times. The J gene is TRBJ1-5, the V gene TRBV12-3 or TRBV12-4; 7 bases match TRBD1. The CDR3 has 16 residues. V trimming: 4 bases; J trimming: 6 bases; junction bases outside the gene matches: 12. CDR3 residues: CASSSGGTDPPQPQHF. The CDR3 region has the DNA TGTGCCAGCAGTTCCGGGGGGACAGACCCCCCTCAGCCCCAGCATTTT.

A few counts support this clonotype. The gene calls are TRBV6-5 and TRBJ1-2; 8 nucleotides agree with TRBD1. This CDR3 region has 13 residues. Losses at the gene ends were 7 bases for V and 5 bases for J; bases not matched to a gene: 6. Germline assignment: CDR1 MNHEY and CDR2 SVGAGI. The CDR3 coding sequence is TGTGCCAGCACCCTTGACAGGGGTTATGGCTACACCTTC. Amino acids: CASTLDRGYGYTF.

The sample holds a few counts of this clonotype. This chain uses TRBV5-1 with TRBJ2-3; D is uncertain. Germline V CDR1 and CDR2: SGHRS, YFSETQ. V dropped 7 bases and J dropped 2 bases, with 14 bases sitting between them. CDR3 length equals 14 residues. The CDR3 sequence: CASLRGSDTDTQYF. The DNA of the CDR3 is TGCGCCAGCCTCCGAGGCTCGGACACAGATACGCAGTATTTT.

The chain recombines TRBV29-1 with TRBJ1-1; tentatively, D is TRBD1 (5 bases). CDR3 length: 13 amino acids. From germline, CDR1 is SQVTM and CDR2 ANQGSEA. Trimming cost V 6 bases and J 0 bases, with 11 bases left between them. CDR3 loop: CSVGLRVNTEAFF. The CDR3 bases are TGCAGCGTGGGGCTGCGAGTGAACACTGAAGCTTTCTTT. The entire variable domain, with the rest obtained from reference TRBV29-1 and TRBJ1-1, is as follows: SAVISQKPSRDICQRGTSLTIQCQVDSQVTMMFWYRQQPGQSLTLIATANQGSEATYESGFVIDKFPISRPNLTFSTLTVSNMSPEDSSIYLCSVGLRVNTEAFFGQGTRLTVV.

This clonotype appeared many times. The V and J genes are TRBV29-1 and TRBJ2-7; D is ambiguous. Germline assignment: CDR1 SQVTM and CDR2 ANQGSEA. The CDR3 has 13 amino acids. The V gene lost 1 base and the J gene lost 1 base, with 8 bases spanning the gap. The CDR3 is CSVEGVRSYEQYF. DNA for the CDR3: TGCAGCGTTGAAGGGGTGAGGTCCTACGAGCAGTACTTC.

This clonotype appeared many times. The chain recombines TRBV15 with TRBJ2-7; 11 bases are shared with TRBD2. The CDR3 covers 16 residues. In germline, CDR1 is LNHNV, CDR2 YYDKDF (reference sequence). With 3 bases clipped from V and 3 bases from J, the junction kept 7 bases outside the gene matches. This CDR3 reads CATSRGTSGSYYEQYF. The DNA of the CDR3 is TGTGCCACCAGCAGGGGAACTAGCGGGAGTTACTACGAGCAGTACTTC.

About this clonotype: A read error may be the cause here, since a much bigger clone is one base away. The chain joins TRBV6-5 to TRBJ2-4, with a possible D match to TRBD1 (5 bases). CDR1 MNHEY and CDR2 SVGAGI come from the germline V gene. This CDR3 comprises 15 residues. CDR3 bases: TGTGCCAGCAGTTACTCAGGGGTGGCCAAACACATTCAGTACTTC. This sequence encodes CASSYSGVAKHIQYF.

This clonotype was recorded many times. The V and J genes are TRBV10-1 and TRBJ1-6; 8 bases line up with TRBD1. This CDR3 spans 15 amino acids. Germline values: CDR1 WNHNN, CDR2 SYGVQD (reference sequence). Trimming removed 5 bases from V and 9 bases from J; junction bases left unmatched: 9. This CDR3 is CASSQTGTGPSPLHF. CDR3 DNA: TGCGCCAGCAGTCAGACGGGGACAGGCCCTTCACCCCTCCACTTT.

This clonotype was seen at least ten times. The chain joins TRBV20-1 to TRBJ2-5; the match to TRBD2 covers 13 bases. V lost 4 bases, J lost 2 bases, and 7 bases stayed unmatched. Germline lookup yields CDR1 DFQATT and CDR2 SNEGSKA (reference sequence). This CDR3 region has 16 residues. The CDR3 sequence is CSAKTTSGREQETQYF. As DNA, the CDR3 is TGCAGTGCTAAAACTACTAGCGGGAGGGAACAAGAGACCCAGTACTTC.

This rearrangement joins TRBV20-1 to TRBJ1-1, with 7 bases that match TRBD1. V lost 6 bases and J lost 5; bases outside the gene matches: 12. Germline CDR1 is DFQATT and CDR2 is SNEGSKA (reference sequence). The CDR3 has 14 residues. The CDR3 protein is CSAPNSEGATEAFF. CDR3 nucleotide sequence: TGCAGTGCCCCGAACAGTGAGGGGGCTACTGAAGCTTTCTTT.

This clonotype was counted ten times or more. The V gene is TRBV3-1, the J gene TRBJ1-5, with 7 positions matching TRBD1. The CDR3 totals 15 residues. Germline V lookup: CDR1 LGHDT, CDR2 YNNKEL (reference sequence). V shed 0 bases, J shed 6 bases, and the junction held 5 bases outside the gene matches. The DNA for the CDR3 is TGTGCCAGCAGCCAAGATCTAGCAGGGGGTCAGCCCCAGCATTTT. Translation: CASSQDLAGGQPQHF.

In its sample, this clonotype was seen a few times. The V and J genes are TRBV12-3 or TRBV12-4 and TRBJ1-1; D is ambiguous. The CDR3 length is 15 residues. Trimming removed 6 bases from V and 1 base from J, with 15 bases in between. CDR3 region: CASSQSPQPNTEAFF. The CDR3 coding sequence is TGTGCCAGCAGCCAAAGTCCCCAGCCGAACACTGAAGCTTTCTTT.

The table lists this clonotype with many counts. The chain couples TRBV21-1 to TRBJ2-4. TRBV21-1 is an annotated pseudogene. This CDR3 is built from 17 residues. The CDR3 DNA sequence: TGTGCCAGCCCCACCCGATTGCTGGCAGGTGCCAAAAACATTCAGTACTTC. It codes for CASPTRLLAGAKNIQYF.

This clonotype was detected ten times or more. The chain uses TRBV15 and TRBJ2-3; perhaps TRBD1 as D (7 bases). Germline-derived CDR1 and CDR2 are LNHNV and YYDKDF (reference sequence). Trimming stripped 4 bases from V and 1 base from J, with 24 bases between. This CDR3 contains 19 residues. This CDR3 is CATSTTGAGGRVGTDTQYF. In nucleotides, the CDR3 is TGTGCCACCAGCACGACGGGGGCAGGGGGGAGAGTGGGCACAGATACGCAGTATTTT.

This clonotype was counted at least ten times. This chain joins TRBV23-1 and TRBJ2-7, with TRBD2 as a possible D gene (6 bases). TRBV23-1 carries the ORF label, with uncertain function. The CDR3 is made up of 17 amino acids. Between the trimmed V and J ends, which lost 0 bases and 1 base, there was a span of 16 bases. The CDR3 nucleotides read TGCGCCAGCAGTCAATCGGGGCTAGCGCAGAAGTCCTACGAGCAGTACTTC. Translated: CASSQSGLAQKSYEQYF.

The CDR3 here is CASSPAGTGNTGELFF. In DNA, the CDR3 is TGTGCCAGCAGCCCGGCCGGGACAGGGAACACCGGGGAGCTGTTTTTT. The chain is built from TRBV5-4 and TRBJ2-2, with 8 bases matching TRBD1. Germline values: CDR1 SGHNT, CDR2 YYREEE (reference sequence). The V and J ends lost 4 bases and 1 base, in that order; junction bases with no gene match: 6. The CDR3 is 16 residues long.

This clonotype was counted at least ten times. J is TRBJ2-5 and V is TRBV29-1; D is undetermined. The ends were cut back, 4 bases at V and 5 bases at J, with 5 bases in the middle. The CDR3 consists of 10 residues. Looked up from germline, CDR1 is SQVTM and CDR2 is ANQGSEA. DNA for the CDR3: TGCAGCGTTGGGGCGGAGACCCAGTACTTC. It encodes CSVGAETQYF.

This clonotype occurred many times. This sequence joins TRBV7-8 and TRBJ2-7; D possibly matches TRBD1 or TRBD2 (5 bases each). The CDR3 loop spans 15 amino acids. The V and J ends lost 5 bases and 0 bases respectively, with 14 bases between them. Germline-derived CDR1 and CDR2 are SGHVS and FQNEAQ. The DNA of the CDR3 is TGTGCCAGCAGCCTCCGGGACGGATACTCCTACGAGCAGTACTTC. This sequence encodes CASSLRDGYSYEQYF.

This clonotype was observed many times. The chain is built from TRBV7-2 and TRBJ2-5; the match to TRBD1 covers 7 bases. V lost 5 bases, J lost 5 bases, and 11 bases stayed unmatched. The CDR3 runs 15 residues. Germline-derived CDR1 and CDR2 are SGHTA and FQGNSA. The CDR3 sequence: CASSPRDRPEETQYF. In nucleotides, the CDR3 is TGTGCCAGCAGCCCCCGGGACAGACCGGAGGAGACCCAGTACTTC.

J is TRBJ2-2 and V is TRBV11-2, with 12 bases fitting TRBD2. CDR1 is SGHAT, CDR2 FQNNGV, per germline. This CDR3 spans 16 amino acids. J gave up 7 bases and V 2 bases, and 5 bases lay outside the gene matches. The CDR3 reads CASSLRTSGNHGELFF. The CDR3 DNA reads as TGTGCCAGCAGCTTACGGACTAGCGGGAATCACGGGGAGCTGTTTTTT.

V gene TRBV12-3 or TRBV12-4 combines with J gene TRBJ2-2; 11 nucleotides match TRBD2. V lost 6 bases, J lost 8 bases, and 11 bases stayed unmatched. CDR3 length equals 16 residues. The CDR3 bases are TGTGCCAGCAGGGGGGGGACTAGCGGTACTACTGGGGAGCTGTTTTTT. It is translated as CASRGGTSGTTGELFF.

This clonotype appeared many times. The chain has TRBV5-1 and TRBJ1-1, with no clear D. Per germline, CDR1 SGHRS and CDR2 YFSETQ. Between the trimmed V and J ends, which lost 0 bases and 0 bases, there was a span of 6 bases. The CDR3 loop spans 14 amino acids. The CDR3 spells CASSLDRVNTEAFF. The CDR3 nucleotides are TGCGCCAGCAGCTTGGATAGGGTGAACACTGAAGCTTTCTTT.